This T cell receptor beta chain comes out of a study of CD4 T cells in relation to SARS-CoV-2 and coronaviruses (dated by TCRdb to about 2021). Looking at the study overall: The ViraFEST assay cultured PBMCs with antigen for nine to ten days, then sequenced TCR beta CDR3s to find antigen-specific clonal expansions. An HIV-1 Nef peptide pool or a culture without peptide was used as the negative reference condition. Shared crossreactive spike epitopes were mapped to their HLA restriction using patient-derived lymphoblastoid cell lines. At the level of individual TCR clonotypes, the study measured memory CD4+ T cell crossreactivity between SARS-CoV-2 spike protein and common cold coronavirus spike proteins. Samples from three pre-COVID donors and the naive versus memory experiments were sequenced with the Adaptive Biotechnologies TCR-sequencing kit; other data were Illumina-based. A different, Illumina-based TCR-beta assay was used to sequence expansion assays from other donors in the study. Results and caveats for the whole study, not just this receptor: Small numbers of patients and of tested TCRs were a limitation of the study. Crossreactivity analysis centred on spike protein, so crossreactivity against other viral proteins was not assessed. Significantly weaker SARS-CoV-2-driven expansion was shown by crossreactive clones than by monoreactive clones, consistent with antigenic imprinting. Memory CD4+ clonotypes crossrecognizing SARS-CoV-2 and at least one common cold coronavirus spike were found in 50% to 80% of donors. Because no donor provided both pre-pandemic and post-infection samples, tracing the source of pre-existing responses was limited.

CD4+ T cells from unexposed donors were collected before the COVID-19 pandemic (2011-2018). After more than 9 days of culture, CD4+ T cells were isolated with the EasySep CD4+ T cell isolation kit. Unexposed donor CD4+ T cells were tested for reactivity to SARS-CoV-2 S and N and four common cold coronavirus spike pools, as cell number allowed. Each well held 2 million or so PBMCs cultured in IMDM containing about 5.3% human AB serum and 10 IU/ml IL-2. Half of the culture medium was replaced with fresh IL-2-containing medium on days 3 and 7. Triplicate replicate wells were generally used for each peptide culture condition. The leukapheresis product for the unexposed donors was obtained through commercial purchase. PBMCs were isolated from leukapheresis product or whole blood by Ficoll-Paque PLUS gradient centrifugation. The PBMCs went either fresh into the expansion assay or into cryopreservation at -140 degrees C. The QIAamp Micro DNA Kit was used to extract genomic DNA from the CD4+ T cells.

Library prep was done by the immunoSEQ multiplex PCR assay. Regarding the original processing steps: During preprocessing, nonproductive sequences were removed, along with CDR3s that did not begin with C, did not end with F or W, or were shorter than 7 amino acids. The MANAFEST web app was used to call antigen-specific clonotypes on the basis of expansion compared with the reference and with other culture wells. A clone was considered positive if the clone showed significant expansion compared with the reference culture in 2 of 3 replicate wells at an FDR below 0.05. Positive clones also required significant expansion versus all other tandem wells and an odds ratio above 5. CDR3 homology was quantified as pairwise Levenshtein distance, calculated with the stringdist R package after three terminal residues were trimmed from each end. TCRdb's version of the immuneACCESS table is confined to in-frame rearrangements and falls short of the full clone set. An unresolved V gene accounts for under half of the shortfall where checked; the remainder is of unknown origin. V, J and clone size were drawn from that table, and D and trimming were deduced from the DNA. This sample has about 20,000 clones in its table, and 70% to 75% of those were observed once. Over 20% of the sample is taken by the ten largest.

Concerning this clone: Its antigen is still unknown. Base qualities are not provided; no much larger clone lies one nucleotide away.

V gives up 5 bases and J gives up 0 bases, and the segment between their germline ends measures 11 bases. In the germline V gene (reference sequence), CDR1 corresponds to LNHDA and CDR2 to SQIVND. The CDR3 starts with the cysteine, ends with the phenylalanine, and has 15 residues. Only the CDR3 portion is preserved as DNA: 45 bases, with reading frame beginning at the first base. The chain was built from TRBV19 and TRBJ1-3; TRBD1 is perhaps the D gene, given 5 matching bases. The clonotype originates from a human donor in good health. Material: CD4+ T cells from PBMCs, cultured in vitro. The nucleotides are TGTGCCAGTAGTCGGGACCGGTCCTCTGGAAACACCATATATTTT. It specifies CASSRDRSSGNTIYF.